The clone carrying this TCR beta chain was found many times. Its antigen is unknown. This sample was taken from a study of human T cells and chemical hapten exposure. General observations from the study: DPC sensitization left the count of TCRs above 1 in 1000 unchanged.

TCRdb reanalysed the 5' RACE reads using MiXCR and keeps one entry per CDR3 protein. The table includes 81,000 or so distinct CDR3 sequences, roughly 7.7% detected once. The CDR3 is made up of 14 amino acids. From germline, CDR1 is SEHNR and CDR2 FQNEAQ (reference sequence). V shed 4 bases and J shed 7 bases, with 14 bases lying between them. The template was total RNA from unfractionated whole blood. The clonotype comes from a male donor in good health. V and J are TRBV7-9 and TRBJ2-1; possible D gene TRBD1, 5 bases. The CDR3 bases are TGTGCCAGCAGCTCCCAACTTCAGGGAAATGAGCAGTTCTTC. Its translation is CASSSQLQGNEQFF.